These T cell receptor beta chains were read from a single sample in a study of T-cell reconstitution after alpha-beta-depleted transplantation in children. TCRdb re-analysed the PCR reads in MiXCR, keeping a single row per CDR3 protein. The sample includes fewer than 550,000 distinct CDR3 sequences, roughly 17% seen only once; the top ten take around 28%. The source was PBMCs, mostly from graft donor cells, collected 360 days after TCRalphabeta/CD19-depleted stem cell transplant. The source of these receptors is a boy in the first two years of life who had a stem cell transplant for Wiskott-Aldrich syndrome, so the T cells may come from the graft donor. Both conserved end residues are part of each CDR3. A D gene is named only where the DNA matches it firmly. Rows give clone size only sometimes, using once, few, many, or a class for an expanded clone.

J gene: TRBJ2-1
D gene: TRBD2
V gene: TRBV29-1
clone size: few
CDR3 length: 15
CDR3 DNA: TGCAGCGTAATAAAGGGACTAGCGGGGCACAATGAGCAGTTCTTC
CDR3 protein: CSVIKGLAGHNEQFF

J gene: TRBJ2-1
D gene: TRBD2
V gene: TRBV6-1
clone size: NA
CDR3 length: 17
CDR3 DNA: TGTGCCAGCAGCCGACCCGCACTAGCGGGGGGCAACAATGAGCAGTTCTTC
CDR3 protein: CASSRPALAGGNNEQFF

J gene: TRBJ1-1
D gene: NA
V gene: TRBV29-1
clone size: many
CDR3 length: 12
CDR3 DNA: TGCAGCGCCCGTAGACGGTGGACTGAAGCTTTCTTT
CDR3 protein: CSARRRWTEAFF

J gene: TRBJ2-2
D gene: NA
V gene: TRBV30
clone size: once
CDR3 length: 14
CDR3 DNA: TGTGCCTGGAGTAGGTCCATCCCTCCCGGGGAGCTGTTTTTT
CDR3 protein: CAWSRSIPPGELFF

J gene: TRBJ1-2
D gene: NA
V gene: TRBV10-3
clone size: NA
CDR3 length: 12
CDR3 DNA: TGTGCCATCGAGGACCTAGGCAATGGCTACACCTTC
CDR3 protein: CAIEDLGNGYTF

J gene: TRBJ2-1
D gene: NA
V gene: TRBV24-1
clone size: many
CDR3 length: 15
CDR3 DNA: TGTGCCACCAGTGATTTTGCAGGCCGATACAATGAGCAGTTCTTC
CDR3 protein: CATSDFAGRYNEQFF

J gene: TRBJ2-2
D gene: NA
V gene: TRBV24-1
clone size: few
CDR3 length: 21
CDR3 DNA: TGTGCCACCAGTGATTTGCCTATTCGCCGGGACCCCCGTCGGGACACCGGGGAGCTGTTTTTT
CDR3 protein: CATSDLPIRRDPRRDTGELFF

J gene: TRBJ1-4
D gene: NA
V gene: TRBV7-9
clone size: many
CDR3 length: 14
CDR3 DNA: TGTGCCAGCAGCTTAAGGGTCACGAATGAAAAACTGTTTTTT
CDR3 protein: CASSLRVTNEKLFF

J gene: TRBJ2-1
D gene: TRBD1
V gene: TRBV7-8
clone size: NA
CDR3 length: 17
CDR3 DNA: TGTGCCAGCAGCCCTAGGGTTCGGGACAGGGCTTTAGATGGGCAGTTCTTC
CDR3 protein: CASSPRVRDRALDGQFF

J gene: TRBJ1-2
D gene: NA
V gene: TRBV12-3/TRBV12-4
clone size: NA
CDR3 length: 14
CDR3 DNA: TGTGCCAGCAGTTTCGAGGGATCTATCTATGGCTACACCTTC
CDR3 protein: CASSFEGSIYGYTF

J gene: TRBJ2-6
D gene: NA
V gene: TRBV5-1
clone size: few
CDR3 length: 16
CDR3 DNA: TGCGCCAGCAGCTTGGACAGGTACTCTGGGGCCAACGTCCTGACTTTC
CDR3 protein: CASSLDRYSGANVLTF